Shown below are 24 T cell receptor beta chains from a single sample sequenced in a study of cytomegalovirus exposure and HLA in healthy donors. PCR involved 60 Vbeta and 13 Jbeta primers. Sequencing used immunoSEQ multiplex PCR; TCRdb keeps in-frame clones, though not all of them. This table holds about 130,000 clones, roughly 78% found once. The sample was PBMCs. Receptors were obtained from a man aged 25-45 years in good health and CMV-seropositive.

The V and J genes are TRBV7-6 and TRBJ2-7; D may be TRBD2 (6 bases). The CDR3 covers 14 residues. Per germline, CDR1 SGHVS and CDR2 FNYEAQ. V shed 2 bases and J shed 5 bases, with 13 bases lying between them. The CDR3 sequence: CASSLRGGGDEQYF. The CDR3 nucleotides are TGTGCCAGCAGCTTAAGGGGTGGAGGGGACGAGCAGTACTTC.

This chain joins TRBV5-1 and TRBJ1-3, with D perhaps TRBD1 (6 bases). Germline CDR1 reads SGHRS; CDR2 reads YFSETQ. The CDR3 runs to 14 residues. V lost 4 bases, J lost 6 bases, and 14 bases lay in between. CDR3 sequence (DNA): TGCGCCAGCAGCCCGGGGGGGGGCGAAAACACCATATATTTT. This encodes CASSPGGGENTIYF.

Here the CDR3 DNA reads TGTGCCAGCAGCGCCCGGACAGCAAACACTGAAGCTTTCTTT. The encoded protein is CASSARTANTEAFF. The rearrangement uses TRBV9 and TRBJ1-1; D may be TRBD1 (6 bases). V lost 3 bases and J lost 2, with 11 bases in between. The CDR3 consists of 14 residues. Germline V lookup: CDR1 SGDLS, CDR2 YYNGEE.

The J gene is TRBJ1-6, the V gene TRBV9; 7 nucleotides agree with TRBD1. This CDR3 has 16 residues. Per germline, CDR1 SGDLS and CDR2 YYNGEE. The ends lost 3 bases at V and 6 bases at J; junction bases unmatched: 9. The CDR3 sequence: CASSGEGQAGNSPLHF. In DNA form, the CDR3 reads TGTGCCAGCAGCGGGGAAGGACAGGCTGGTAATTCACCCCTCCACTTT.

The chain joins TRBV25-1 to TRBJ1-1, with a possible D match to TRBD1 (6 bases). The V gene's germline CDR1 is MGHDK and CDR2 SYGVNS. The CDR3 spans 16 residues. V gave up 8 bases and J gave up 0 bases, with 19 bases separating them. CDR3 loop: CASSPAGGAVNTEAFF. CDR3 DNA sequence: TGTGCCAGCTCTCCAGCCGGGGGGGCGGTGAACACTGAAGCTTTCTTT.

CDR3 nucleotide sequence: TGTGCCAGCAGTCCGGACAGCCTAGCCAAAAACATTCAGTACTTC. Its protein product is CASSPDSLAKNIQYF. This chain uses TRBV27 with TRBJ2-4, with a tentative D call TRBD1 (6 bases). The CDR3 sequence is 15 residues long. With 5 bases removed from V and 0 bases from J, the gap between germline ends came to 11 bases. Germline-derived CDR1 and CDR2 are MNHEY and SMNVEV (reference sequence).

This clone was recorded at least ten times. The rearrangement uses TRBV2 and TRBJ2-5; the D gene is possibly TRBD1 (5 bases). V was pared by 1 base and J by 5 bases, with 20 bases between. The CDR3 runs to 17 residues. The germline V gene has CDR1 SNHLY and CDR2 FYNNEI. For the CDR3, the DNA is TGTGCCAGCAGTGAAGGGTTAGGACACCCGCAATGGGAGACCCAGTACTTC. Translation: CASSEGLGHPQWETQYF.

This rearrangement joins TRBV5-1 to TRBJ2-3; D is unresolved. The CDR3 length is 18 residues. Germline CDR1 reads SGHRS; CDR2 reads YFSETQ. Trimming removed 4 bases from V and 3 bases from J, with 24 bases in between. Written as DNA, the CDR3 is TGCGCCAGCAGCGCCCCCCGCGCCTTTAGCAGAGGAACAGATACGCAGTATTTT. Translation gives CASSAPRAFSRGTDTQYF.

The CDR3 is CSVEVKSRGNTGELFF. The DNA of the CDR3 is TGCAGCGTTGAAGTGAAGTCCAGGGGGAACACCGGGGAGCTGTTTTTT. The rearrangement uses TRBV29-1 and TRBJ2-2; tentative D call: TRBD1 (6 bases). The CDR3 extends over 16 amino acids. With 1 base removed from V and 1 base from J, the gap between germline ends came to 13 bases. Germline V gene data show CDR1 as SQVTM and CDR2 as ANQGSEA.

The V gene is TRBV5-5, the J gene TRBJ2-2; 7 bases are shared with TRBD2. The trim removed 4 bases at V and 5 bases at J, leaving 17 bases unmatched. Per germline, CDR1 SGHKS and CDR2 YYEKEE (reference sequence). This CDR3 comprises 18 residues. DNA for the CDR3: TGTGCCAGCAGCGGGATGCGGGGGTTGTTGGCCTATACCGGGGAGCTGTTTTTT. Protein sequence: CASSGMRGLLAYTGELFF.

The chain couples TRBV9 to TRBJ2-1, with D perhaps matching TRBD2 (6 bases). Germline lookup yields CDR1 SGDLS and CDR2 YYNGEE. CDR3 size: 18 residues. Trimming cost V 1 base and J 3 bases, with 20 bases left between them. The chain's CDR3 is CASSVSGSSSAYYNEQFF. The CDR3 DNA is TGTGCCAGCAGCGTATCCGGGTCTTCTAGCGCGTACTACAATGAGCAGTTCTTC.

This clone was recorded once. The gene calls are TRBV28 and TRBJ2-1; D may be TRBD2 (5 bases). This CDR3 is 13 amino acids long. The V end was cut by 6 bases, the J end by 10 bases, with 16 bases between. CDR1 and CDR2 (germline): MDHEN, SYDVKM. The CDR3 region is CASRNPYTGEQFF. The CDR3 DNA sequence: TGTGCCAGCAGAAACCCTTACACGGGGGAGCAGTTCTTC.

This chain joins TRBV6-1 and TRBJ2-3, with D maybe TRBD2 (6 bases). The CDR3 consists of 15 residues. Germline V CDR1 and CDR2: MNHNS, SASEGT. The ends were cut back, 7 bases at V and 4 bases at J, with 18 bases in the middle. CDR3 DNA: TGTGCCAGCACCGAGAGGTCTAGCGCAGCAGATACGCAGTATTTT. The encoded protein is CASTERSSAADTQYF.

The chain is built from TRBV25-1 and TRBJ1-2, with no clear D. CDR1 and CDR2 from the germline V gene are MGHDK and SYGVNS. The length of the CDR3 is 12 residues. V was pared by 2 bases and J by 8 bases, with 9 bases between. This CDR3 is CASSEGRSGYTF. CDR3 in DNA: TGTGCCAGCAGTGAAGGCAGGTCAGGCTACACCTTC.

V is TRBV5-1 and J is TRBJ1-5; possible D gene TRBD1, 5 bases. This CDR3 is 15 amino acids long. V lost 1 base and J 2 bases, leaving 10 bases between the germline ends. Per the germline V gene, CDR1 is SGHRS and CDR2 is YFSETQ. The CDR3 DNA follows: TGCGCCAGCAGCTTGTGGGGCGGGGGCAATCAGCCCCAGCATTTT. It yields the protein CASSLWGGGNQPQHF.

This sequence joins TRBV29-1 and TRBJ2-5, with TRBD2 matching 7 bases. Trimming at V came to 7 bases and at J to 2 bases, leaving 7 bases not matched to a gene. The length of the CDR3 is 13 residues. CDR1 SQVTM and CDR2 ANQGSEA come from the germline V gene. For the CDR3, the DNA is TGCAGCGCTACCCCTAGCGGACAAGAGACCCAGTACTTC. Translating it yields CSATPSGQETQYF.

The V call is TRBV19, the J call TRBJ2-7; 7 nucleotides align to TRBD1. This CDR3 has 17 residues. V lost 7 bases and J lost 6; bases outside the gene matches: 21. CDR1 and CDR2 (germline): LNHDA, SQIVND (reference sequence). CDR3 DNA sequence: TGTGCCAGTACCCCTAATCGGGTTAGGACAGGAAATTTCGAGCAGTACTTC. Translating it yields CASTPNRVRTGNFEQYF.

The chain combines TRBV19 with TRBJ2-2; TRBD2 aligns across 8 bases. Looked up from germline, CDR1 is LNHDA and CDR2 is SQIVND (reference sequence). The CDR3 has 18 residues. With 7 bases clipped from V and 1 base from J, the junction kept 14 bases outside the gene matches. The CDR3 region is CASTKRSSGGRNTGELFF. CDR3 sequence (DNA): TGTGCCAGTACAAAAAGGTCCAGCGGGGGCCGGAACACCGGGGAGCTGTTTTTT.

V usage is TRBV7-3 and J usage is TRBJ2-7; TRBD2 matches at 9 bases. The CDR3 contains 15 residues. V lost 3 bases to trimming and J lost 4 bases; unmatched junction nucleotides: 7. Germline V gene lookup returns CDR1 SGHTA and CDR2 FQGTGA. CDR3: CASSFRLAGWYEQYF. The CDR3 nucleotides read TGTGCCAGCAGCTTCCGTCTAGCGGGGTGGTACGAGCAGTACTTC.

The chain uses TRBV6-4 and TRBJ2-5; maybe TRBD2 (7 bases). Trimming removed 6 bases from V and 1 base from J, with 24 bases in between. This CDR3 spans 18 amino acids. Germline-derived CDR1 and CDR2 are MRHNA and SNTAGT. This CDR3 reads CASRRGRVGLRIQETQYF. Here the CDR3 DNA reads TGTGCCAGCAGGCGGGGGCGGGTGGGTCTAAGGATCCAAGAGACCCAGTACTTC.

CDR3 region: CASSLRGQGGTGELFF. The CDR3 region has the DNA TGTGCCAGCAGCTTAAGGGGCCAGGGGGGAACCGGGGAGCTGTTTTTT. The chain couples TRBV7-9 to TRBJ2-2; perhaps TRBD1 as D (7 bases). The CDR3 consists of 16 residues. In germline, CDR1 is SEHNR, CDR2 FQNEAQ (reference sequence). Between the trimmed V and J ends, which lost 2 bases and 5 bases, there was a span of 15 bases.

The chain carries TRBV6-5 and TRBJ1-2, with D maybe TRBD1 (6 bases). CDR1 and CDR2 (germline): MNHEY, SVGAGI. The CDR3 totals 14 residues. V was trimmed by 5 bases and J by 4 bases, leaving 14 bases between them. The CDR3 here is CASSPQGYIYGYTF. CDR3 DNA sequence: TGTGCCAGCAGTCCTCAGGGGTACATCTATGGCTACACCTTC.

This clone has a single count. The chain has TRBV29-1 and TRBJ2-1; 8 nucleotides match TRBD1. Germline V gene sequence: CDR1 SQVTM, CDR2 ANQGSEA. This CDR3 comprises 13 residues. The CDR3, as DNA: TGCTGTGTGGACGGGACAGGCGGCAATGAGCAGTTCTTC. Translating it yields CCVDGTGGNEQFF.

The chain joins TRBV27 to TRBJ1-1; unclear D gene. Germline V gene data show CDR1 as MNHEY and CDR2 as SMNVEV (reference sequence). This CDR3 has 13 amino acids. V lost 3 bases and J 4 bases, leaving 9 bases between the germline ends. The CDR3 is CASSFGVSTEAFF. The CDR3 DNA follows: TGTGCCAGCAGTTTCGGGGTATCCACTGAAGCTTTCTTT.